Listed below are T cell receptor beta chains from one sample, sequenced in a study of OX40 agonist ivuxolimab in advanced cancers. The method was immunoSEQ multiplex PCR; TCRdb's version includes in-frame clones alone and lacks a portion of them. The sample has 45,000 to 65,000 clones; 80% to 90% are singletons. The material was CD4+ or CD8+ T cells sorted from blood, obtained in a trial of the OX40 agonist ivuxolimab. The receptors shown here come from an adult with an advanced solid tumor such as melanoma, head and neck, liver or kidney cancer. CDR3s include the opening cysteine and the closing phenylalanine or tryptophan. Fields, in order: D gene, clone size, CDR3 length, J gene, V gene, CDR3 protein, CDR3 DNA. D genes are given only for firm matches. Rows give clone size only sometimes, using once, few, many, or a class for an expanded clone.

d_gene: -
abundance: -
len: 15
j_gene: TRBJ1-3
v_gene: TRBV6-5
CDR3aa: CASSKGLSSGNTIYF
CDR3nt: TGTGCCAGCAGTAAAGGACTGAGCTCTGGAAACACCATATATTTT

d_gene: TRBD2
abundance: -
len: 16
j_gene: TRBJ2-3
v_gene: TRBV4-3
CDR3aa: CASSQSRDYQRDTQYF
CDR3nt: TGCGCCAGCAGCCAATCCCGGGACTACCAAAGAGATACGCAGTATTTT

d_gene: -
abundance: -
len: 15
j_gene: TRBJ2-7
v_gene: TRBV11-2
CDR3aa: CASTSGSGSSYEQYF
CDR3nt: TGTGCCAGCACCTCGGGATCGGGCAGCTCCTACGAGCAGTACTTC

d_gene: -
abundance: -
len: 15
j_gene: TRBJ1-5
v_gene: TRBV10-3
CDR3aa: CAISESTGSNQPQHF
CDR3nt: TGTGCCATCAGTGAGTCAACAGGTAGCAATCAGCCCCAGCATTTT

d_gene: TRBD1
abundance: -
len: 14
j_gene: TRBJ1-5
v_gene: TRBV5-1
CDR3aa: CASSLETGFQPQHF
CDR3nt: TGCGCCAGCAGCTTGGAGACAGGGTTCCAGCCCCAGCATTTT

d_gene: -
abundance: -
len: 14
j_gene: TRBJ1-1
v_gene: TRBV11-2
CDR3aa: CASSLEAGNTEAFF
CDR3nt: TGTGCCAGCAGCTTAGAGGCGGGGAACACTGAAGCTTTCTTT

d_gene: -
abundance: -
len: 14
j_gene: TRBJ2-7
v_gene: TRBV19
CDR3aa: CASSIGTDTLEQYF
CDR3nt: TGTGCCAGTAGTATAGGAACAGATACCCTCGAGCAGTACTTC

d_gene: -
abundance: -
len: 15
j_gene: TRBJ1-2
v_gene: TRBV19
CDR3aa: CASSKYGGANYGYTF
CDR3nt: TGTGCCAGTTCCAAATACGGGGGAGCTAACTATGGCTACACCTTC

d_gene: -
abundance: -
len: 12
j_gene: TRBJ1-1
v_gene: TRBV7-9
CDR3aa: CASSDKYTEAFF
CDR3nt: TGTGCCAGCAGCGACAAGTACACTGAAGCTTTCTTT

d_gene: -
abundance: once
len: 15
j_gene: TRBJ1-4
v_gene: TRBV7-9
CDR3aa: CASSPMTGGDEKLFF
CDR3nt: TGTGCCAGCAGCCCGATGACAGGTGGGGATGAAAAACTGTTTTTT

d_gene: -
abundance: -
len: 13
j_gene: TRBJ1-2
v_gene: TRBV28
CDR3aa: CASSLGPGDGYTF
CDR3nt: TGTGCCAGCAGTTTGGGACCAGGGGATGGCTACACCTTC

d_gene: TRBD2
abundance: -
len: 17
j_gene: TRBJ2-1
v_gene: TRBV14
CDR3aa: CASSQDGVAGLYNEQFF
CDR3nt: TGTGCCAGCAGCCAAGATGGAGTAGCGGGGTTGTACAATGAGCAGTTCTTC

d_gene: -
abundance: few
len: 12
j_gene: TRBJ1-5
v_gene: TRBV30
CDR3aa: CAWSTANQPQHF
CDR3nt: TGTGCCTGGAGCACAGCTAATCAGCCCCAGCATTTT

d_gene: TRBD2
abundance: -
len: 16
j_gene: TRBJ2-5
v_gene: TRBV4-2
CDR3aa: CASSQKAGALQETQYF
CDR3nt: TGTGCCAGCAGCCAGAAAGCGGGGGCCCTCCAAGAGACCCAGTACTTC

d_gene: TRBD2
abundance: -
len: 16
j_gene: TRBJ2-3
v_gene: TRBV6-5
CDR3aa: CASSYGLAGGTDTQYF
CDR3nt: TGTGCCAGCAGTTACGGACTAGCGGGGGGAACAGATACGCAGTATTTT

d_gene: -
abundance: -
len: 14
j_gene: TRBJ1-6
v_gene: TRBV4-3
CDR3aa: CASSQLGELSPLHF
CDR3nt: TGCGCCAGCAGCCAGCTAGGGGAGCTCTCACCCCTCCACTTT

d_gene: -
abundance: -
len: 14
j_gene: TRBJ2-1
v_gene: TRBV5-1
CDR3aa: CASSLWGEHNEQFF
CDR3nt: TGCGCCAGCAGCTTGTGGGGGGAACACAATGAGCAGTTCTTC

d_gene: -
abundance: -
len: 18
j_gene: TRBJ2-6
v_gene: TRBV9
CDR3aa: CASSVNLIQSAGANVLTF
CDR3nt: TGTGCCAGCAGCGTAAACCTGATTCAGAGCGCTGGGGCCAACGTCCTGACTTTC

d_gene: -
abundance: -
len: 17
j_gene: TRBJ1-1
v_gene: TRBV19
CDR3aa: CASTLGMKVGRETEAFF
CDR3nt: TGTGCCAGTACCCTGGGGATGAAGGTAGGGCGAGAGACTGAAGCTTTCTTT

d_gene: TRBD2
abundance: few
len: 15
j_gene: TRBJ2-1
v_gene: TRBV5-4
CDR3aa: CASGLKAGGYNEQFF
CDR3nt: TGTGCCAGCGGACTAAAAGCGGGGGGATACAATGAGCAGTTCTTC

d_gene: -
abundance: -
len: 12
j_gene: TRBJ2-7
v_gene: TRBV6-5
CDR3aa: CASSYNGNEQYF
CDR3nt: TGTGCCAGCAGTTACAATGGCAACGAGCAGTACTTC